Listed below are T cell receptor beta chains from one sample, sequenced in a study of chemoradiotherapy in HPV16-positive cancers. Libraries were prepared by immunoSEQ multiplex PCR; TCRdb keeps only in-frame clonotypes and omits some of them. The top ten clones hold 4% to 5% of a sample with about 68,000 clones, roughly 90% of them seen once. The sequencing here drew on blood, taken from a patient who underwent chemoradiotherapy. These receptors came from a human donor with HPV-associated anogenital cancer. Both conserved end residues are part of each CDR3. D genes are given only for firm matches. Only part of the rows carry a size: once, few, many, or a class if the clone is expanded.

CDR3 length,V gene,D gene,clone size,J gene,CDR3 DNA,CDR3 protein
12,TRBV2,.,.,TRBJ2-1,TGTGCCAGCAGTGTCGGGAGTACAGGGGCCCTCTTC,CASSVGSTGALF
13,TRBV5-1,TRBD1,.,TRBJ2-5,TGCGCCAGCAGCCCGACAGGGATGGAGACCCAGTACTTC,CASSPTGMETQYF
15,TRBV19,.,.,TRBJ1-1,TGTGCCAGTAGTACGGTCAGCACGGGGAACACTGAAGCTTTCTTT,CASSTVSTGNTEAFF
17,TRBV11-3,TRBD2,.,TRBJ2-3,TGTGCCAGCAGCTCCCGGGGTAGCGGGGGGGCCGTAGATACGCAGTATTTT,CASSSRGSGGAVDTQYF
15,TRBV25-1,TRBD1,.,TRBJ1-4,TGTGCCAGCAGTGTAGGGACAGGGAGTAATGAAAAACTGTTTTTT,CASSVGTGSNEKLFF
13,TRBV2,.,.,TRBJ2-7,TGTGCCAGCAGGGGTCAAGCGGGGACAGACGGGTACTTC,CASRGQAGTDGYF
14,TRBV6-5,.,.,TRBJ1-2,TGTGCCAGCACTTTCTCAGGGGCCGGTTATGGCTACACCTTC,CASTFSGAGYGYTF
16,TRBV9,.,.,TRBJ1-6,TGTGCCAGCAGCGGAGGGGCCAGGGCGGTCAATTCACCCCTCCACTTT,CASSGGARAVNSPLHF
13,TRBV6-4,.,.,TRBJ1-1,TGTGCCAGCAGCCTGAAGGGGAACACTGAAGCTTTCTTT,CASSLKGNTEAFF
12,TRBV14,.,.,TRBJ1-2,TGTGCCAGCAGCCCTGGACCCTATGGCTACACCTTC,CASSPGPYGYTF
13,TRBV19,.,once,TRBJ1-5,TGTGCCAGTAGTATAACAGGTTCCCCCTCCCAGCATTTT,CASSITGSPSQHF
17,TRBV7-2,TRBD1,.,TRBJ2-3,TGTGCCAGCAGCTTAGCGACGTCGACAGGGTTGTCAGATACGCAGTATTTT,CASSLATSTGLSDTQYF
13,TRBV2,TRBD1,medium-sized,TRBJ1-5,TGTGCCAGCAGTGGGACAGGCTATCAGCCCCAGCATTTT,CASSGTGYQPQHF
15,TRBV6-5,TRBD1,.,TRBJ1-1,TGTGCCAGCAGTTATGACAGGGGAGGGGGAACTGAAGCTTTCTTT,CASSYDRGGGTEAFF
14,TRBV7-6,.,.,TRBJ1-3,TGTGCCAGCAGCTCAAGAAAACAAGGAAACACCATATATTTT,CASSSRKQGNTIYF